This T cell receptor (beta chain) was retrieved from a study of T cell responses to AZD1222 COVID-19 vaccine. Points on this clone: The antigen is unknown.

Study-wide results and limits: Unmutated variant regions are reportedly targeted by nearly half of spike-specific TCRs. Once two AZD1222 doses were given, Spike-specific TCR breadth and depth went up. It was only after the peak T cell response that any repertoires were sampled.

Only in-frame clones appear in the TCRdb table, and some are missing; sequencing was by immunoSEQ multiplex PCR. The sample yields more than 100,000 clones, over 75% seen once. CDR1 SGHTA and CDR2 FQGTGA come from the germline V gene. The CDR3 totals 16 residues. V lost 4 bases and J lost 8; bases outside the gene matches: 14. The source is an adult in good health. This chain uses TRBV7-3 with TRBJ2-1, with TRBD1 matching over 7 bases. The specimen was peripheral blood, collected on day 0 of AZD1222 vaccination. CDR3 amino acids: CASSSKADRAPYEQFF. CDR3 in DNA: TGTGCCAGCAGCTCGAAAGCTGACAGGGCCCCCTATGAGCAGTTCTTC.